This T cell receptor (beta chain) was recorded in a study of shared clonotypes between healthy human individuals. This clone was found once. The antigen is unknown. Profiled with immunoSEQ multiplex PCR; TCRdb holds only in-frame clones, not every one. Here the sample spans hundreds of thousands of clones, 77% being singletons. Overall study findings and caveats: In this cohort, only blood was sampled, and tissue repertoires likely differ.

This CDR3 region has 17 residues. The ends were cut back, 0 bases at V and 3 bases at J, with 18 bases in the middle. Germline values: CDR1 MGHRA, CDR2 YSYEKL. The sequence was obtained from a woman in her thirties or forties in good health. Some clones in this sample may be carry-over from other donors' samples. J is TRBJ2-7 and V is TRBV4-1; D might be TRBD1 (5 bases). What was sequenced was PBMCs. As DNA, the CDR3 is TGCGCCAGCAGCCAAGAAGTTCTGGGGCTGACCCTCTACGAGCAGTACTTC. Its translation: CASSQEVLGLTLYEQYF.